These 27 T cell receptor beta chains were all obtained from the same sample, sequenced in a study of blood T cell repertoires in COVID-19. Clones were sequenced by immunoSEQ multiplex PCR, and TCRdb holds only the in-frame ones, with some missing. The sample lists roughly 410,000 clones; about nine tenths were seen once. The sample was peripheral blood. The receptors originated from a woman aged 40 to 50 with COVID-19, enrolled during active disease.

The rearrangement links TRBV19 to TRBJ1-6; 8 nucleotides match TRBD1. Germline values: CDR1 LNHDA, CDR2 SQIVND (reference sequence). V was clipped by 6 bases and J by 8 bases; unmatched bases: 6. The CDR3 runs 14 residues. The DNA for the CDR3 is TGTGCCAGTAGCCCCGGACAGGGCTATTCACCCCTCCACTTT. It translates to CASSPGQGYSPLHF.

The chain joins TRBV5-6 to TRBJ1-2; TRBD1 matches 7 bases. This CDR3 has 13 residues. The junction had 4 bases not matched to a gene; V was cut back by 4 bases and J by 4 bases. Per the germline V gene, CDR1 is SGHDT and CDR2 is YYEEEE. The CDR3, as DNA: TGTGCCAGCAGCCGGGGACAGTCCTATGGCTACACCTTC. Translating it yields CASSRGQSYGYTF.

The chain combines TRBV19 with TRBJ1-5; D call uncertain. V was cut by 3 bases and J by 2 bases, with 11 bases left in between. CDR1 and CDR2 from the germline V gene are LNHDA and SQIVND (reference sequence). The CDR3 consists of 15 residues. The CDR3 region is CASSMSGDGNQPQHF. CDR3 DNA sequence: TGTGCCAGTAGTATGTCCGGGGATGGCAATCAGCCCCAGCATTTT.

The V and J genes are TRBV27 and TRBJ1-1, with D unclear. Trimming cost V 6 bases and J 5 bases, with 16 bases left between them. The CDR3 length is 14 residues. CDR1 and CDR2 from the germline V gene are MNHEY and SMNVEV (reference sequence). CDR3 in DNA: TGTGCCAGCAGGATGACTCCCAGGAGGACTGAAGCTTTCTTT. This sequence encodes CASRMTPRRTEAFF.

The chain has TRBV7-3 and TRBJ1-2, with TRBD1 matching over 7 bases. Germline trimming cut 6 bases from V and 4 bases from J; bases unmatched to any gene: 5. CDR3 length equals 13 residues. Per the germline V gene, CDR1 is SGHTA and CDR2 is FQGTGA. This chain's CDR3 is CASSDRQGYGYTF. The CDR3 DNA reads as TGTGCCAGCAGTGATCGACAGGGCTATGGCTACACCTTC.

The chain is built from TRBV6-5 and TRBJ2-7, with 7 bases lining up with TRBD2. V lost 2 bases and J lost 4; bases outside the gene matches: 2. CDR3 size: 13 residues. In germline, CDR1 is MNHEY, CDR2 SVGAGI. The chain's CDR3 is CASSYREGYEQYF. The CDR3, as DNA: TGTGCCAGCAGTTACAGGGAGGGATACGAGCAGTACTTC.

The chain combines TRBV7-9 with TRBJ1-2, with 10 bases lining up with TRBD1. CDR3 length: 15 residues. Germline V gene sequence: CDR1 SEHNR, CDR2 FQNEAQ (reference sequence). V dropped 5 bases and J dropped 12; count of bases not matched to a gene: 15. CDR3 region: CASSLKTGTGDLHTF. CDR3 nucleotides: TGTGCCAGCAGCCTTAAAACCGGGACAGGGGATCTTCACACCTTC.

The chain has TRBV7-8 and TRBJ2-7; 7 bases are a match to TRBD1. CDR1 and CDR2 from the germline V gene are SGHVS and FQNEAQ. With V trimmed by 5 bases and J by 5 bases, 15 bases remained unmatched. This CDR3 comprises 16 residues. The CDR3 DNA sequence: TGTGCCAGCAGCCCCCAAACCCGACAGGGAGATGACGAGCAGTACTTC. Amino acid sequence: CASSPQTRQGDDEQYF.

The CDR3 loop reads CASSKTREKSTDTQYF. The CDR3 bases are TGTGCCAGCAGCAAAACTCGGGAGAAAAGCACAGATACGCAGTATTTT. This sequence joins TRBV14 and TRBJ2-3, with a tentative D call TRBD2 (6 bases). The germline V gene has CDR1 SGHDN and CDR2 FVKESK. The CDR3 consists of 16 residues. Deletions cut 5 bases from V and 0 bases from J, with 15 bases between.

This clone has a handful of counts. The chain combines TRBV7-2 with TRBJ2-1, with D maybe TRBD1 (6 bases). The CDR3 has 18 residues. Germline V lookup: CDR1 SGHTA, CDR2 FQGNSA. Deletions cut 6 bases from V and 0 bases from J, with 21 bases between. CDR3 region: CASSFTGRGPGSYNEQFF. The CDR3 DNA reads as TGTGCCAGCAGTTTCACGGGCAGGGGTCCGGGCTCCTACAATGAGCAGTTCTTC. Looking up the rest from reference TRBV7-2 and TRBJ2-1 gives the full variable domain: GAGVSQSPSNKVTEKGKDVELRCDPISGHTALYWYRQSLGQGLEFLIYFQGNSAPDKSGLPSDRFSAERTGGSVSTLTIQRTQQEDSAVYLCASSFTGRGPGSYNEQFFGPGTRLTVL.

The J gene is TRBJ1-5, the V gene TRBV6-5; D is ambiguous. Per germline, CDR1 MNHEY and CDR2 SVGAGI. This CDR3 region has 14 residues. The V end was cut by 6 bases, the J end by 3 bases, with 12 bases between. The CDR3 sequence: CASRPDVSNQPQHF. In DNA form, the CDR3 reads TGTGCCAGCAGACCAGATGTTTCCAATCAGCCCCAGCATTTT.

The V gene is TRBV7-2, the J gene TRBJ1-5, with D unclear. Trimming pared 4 bases from V and 7 bases from J, leaving 17 bases between. The CDR3 runs to 15 residues. Germline V lookup: CDR1 SGHTA, CDR2 FQGNSA. CDR3 coding DNA: TGTGCCAGCAGCTACCGCTGGGTAGGAGACCAGCCCCAGCATTTT. Translation: CASSYRWVGDQPQHF.

Only one count was recorded for this clone. The rearrangement joins TRBV9 to TRBJ1-2; D might be TRBD1 (5 bases). Germline loops: CDR1 SGDLS, CDR2 YYNGEE. Trimming took 0 bases from V and 2 from J, leaving 8 bases between them. The CDR3 sequence is 14 residues long. This CDR3 is CASSVEGQNYGYTF. The CDR3, as DNA: TGTGCCAGCAGCGTAGAGGGGCAAAACTATGGCTACACCTTC.

This clone has just one count. The genes are TRBV27 and TRBJ2-1; perhaps TRBD1 as D (6 bases). The germline V gene encodes CDR1 MNHEY and CDR2 SMNVEV (reference sequence). Trimming left V 3 bases short and J 2 bases short, with 8 bases between. The CDR3 consists of 14 residues. In DNA form, the CDR3 reads TGTGCCAGCAGTTTGGGGACAACCTACAATGAGCAGTTCTTC. Translated, it gives CASSLGTTYNEQFF.

The chain employs TRBV2 and TRBJ2-3; D gene unclear. Trimming shortened V by 3 bases and J by 10 bases, and 8 bases separated the two germline ends. Germline V lookup: CDR1 SNHLY, CDR2 FYNNEI. The CDR3 loop spans 11 amino acids. CDR3 nucleotides: TGTGCCAGCAGTGATGGCCGCCCGCAGTATTTT. Translation gives CASSDGRPQYF.

This CDR3 is CASSPSPGDTQYF. The CDR3 bases are TGCGCCAGCAGCCCCAGCCCAGGAGATACGCAGTATTTT. The chain carries TRBV5-1 and TRBJ2-3; D is uncertain. The germline gives CDR1 SGHRS, CDR2 YFSETQ. The CDR3 has 13 residues. The V gene lost 4 bases and the J gene lost 5 bases, with 11 bases spanning the gap. Combining the CDR3 with reference TRBV5-1 and TRBJ2-3 gives the whole variable domain KAGVTQTPRYLIKTRGQQVTLSCSPISGHRSVSWYQQTPGQGLQFLFEYFSETQRNKGNFPGRFSGRQFSNSRSEMNVSTLELGDSALYLCASSPSPGDTQYFGPGTRLTVL.

The chain joins TRBV7-9 to TRBJ2-1, with TRBD2 as a possible D gene (5 bases). The CDR3 length is 16 residues. With 4 bases removed from V and 0 bases from J, the gap between germline ends came to 13 bases. Germline loops: CDR1 SEHNR, CDR2 FQNEAQ (reference sequence). As DNA, the CDR3 is TGTGCCAGCAGCTCCTTCGGGGAAAGCTCCTACAATGAGCAGTTCTTC. Its protein product is CASSSFGESSYNEQFF.

This clone was detected only once. The V gene is TRBV4-3, the J gene TRBJ2-5; D is possibly TRBD1 (5 bases). V was shortened by 0 bases and J by 1 base, with 12 bases between the two germline ends. The CDR3 length is 16 residues. Germline CDR1 LGHNA, CDR2 YSLEER. The CDR3 here is CASSQDVNTGQETQYF. Here the CDR3 DNA reads TGCGCCAGCAGCCAAGATGTAAATACAGGCCAAGAGACCCAGTACTTC.

This rearrangement joins TRBV28 to TRBJ1-4, with D maybe TRBD1 (6 bases). The CDR3 runs to 16 residues. Germline V gene sequence: CDR1 MDHEN, CDR2 SYDVKM. V lost 3 bases and J 8 bases, leaving 19 bases between the germline ends. CDR3 DNA sequence: TGTGCCAGCAGTTTGGCTGGAACAGGGTCGGGAGAAAAACTGTTTTTT. Protein product: CASSLAGTGSGEKLFF. The variable domain in full, completed from reference TRBV28 and TRBJ1-4, reads DVKVTQSSRYLVKRTGEKVFLECVQDMDHENMFWYRQDPGLGLRLIYFSYDVKMKEKGDIPEGYSVSREKKERFSLILESASTNQTSMYLCASSLAGTGSGEKLFFGSGTQLSVL.

J is TRBJ2-1 and V is TRBV19; TRBD2 agrees at 14 bases. V lost 3 bases and J lost 6; bases outside the gene matches: 7. Germline V gives CDR1 LNHDA, CDR2 SQIVND (reference sequence). The CDR3 spans 17 residues. The CDR3: CASSIHRGTSGSNEQFF. For the CDR3, the DNA is TGTGCCAGTAGTATCCACCGGGGGACTAGCGGGAGCAATGAGCAGTTCTTC.

The DNA of the CDR3 is TGTGCCAGTAGTACAGGACAGGGCGGATCTGGGGCCAACGTCCTGACTTTC. It encodes CASSTGQGGSGANVLTF. J is TRBJ2-6 and V is TRBV19; TRBD1 aligns across 8 bases. Germline V gene sequence: CDR1 LNHDA, CDR2 SQIVND (reference sequence). Unmatched junction bases numbered 6, after V lost 4 bases and J lost 1 base. The CDR3 is 17 amino acids.

The genes are TRBV5-6 and TRBJ1-2; D uncertain. Trimming removed 4 bases at V and 8 bases at J, with 12 bases between. This CDR3 has 12 residues. Per the germline V gene, CDR1 is SGHDT and CDR2 is YYEEEE. The CDR3 DNA is TGTGCCAGCAGCCTGACCGCGGGAGGCTACACCTTC. Its translation: CASSLTAGGYTF.

The rearrangement uses TRBV20-1 and TRBJ2-7; no clear D. The V end lost 4 bases, the J end lost 4 bases, and 8 bases lay between the germline ends. The germline V gene encodes CDR1 DFQATT and CDR2 SNEGSKA (reference sequence). This CDR3 is built from 11 residues. CDR3 sequence reads: CSATPQYEQYF. The CDR3 DNA sequence: TGCAGTGCTACTCCCCAGTACGAGCAGTACTTC.

V is TRBV4-1 and J is TRBJ1-4, with D possibly TRBD1 on 5 matching bases. CDR3 length equals 17 residues. Germline values: CDR1 MGHRA, CDR2 YSYEKL. Trimming took 0 bases from V and 8 from J, leaving 19 bases between them. CDR3: CASSQDGATFAGEKLFF. CDR3 nucleotides: TGCGCCAGCAGCCAAGACGGGGCGACCTTTGCGGGAGAAAAACTGTTTTTT.

This sequence joins TRBV5-1 and TRBJ1-4; D gene unclear. This CDR3 is built from 19 residues. Germline V gene lookup returns CDR1 SGHRS and CDR2 YFSETQ. V lost 1 base and J 0 bases, leaving 19 bases between the germline ends. The chain's CDR3 is CASSLKQNQNIPTNEKLFF. Written as DNA, the CDR3 is TGCGCCAGCAGCTTGAAACAGAACCAAAATATTCCAACTAATGAAAAACTGTTTTTT. Supplemented by reference TRBV5-1 and TRBJ1-4, the full variable domain reads KAGVTQTPRYLIKTRGQQVTLSCSPISGHRSVSWYQQTPGQGLQFLFEYFSETQRNKGNFPGRFSGRQFSNSRSEMNVSTLELGDSALYLCASSLKQNQNIPTNEKLFFGSGTQLSVL.

This chain connects TRBV7-9 to TRBJ2-1; 11 bases map to TRBD1. The junction had 8 bases not matched to a gene; V was cut back by 3 bases and J by 7 bases. The germline gives CDR1 SEHNR, CDR2 FQNEAQ (reference sequence). This CDR3 region has 16 residues. The DNA of the CDR3 is TGTGCCAGCAGCTTTCGTGGACAGGGGGCAAATAATGAGCAGTTCTTC. Translation gives CASSFRGQGANNEQFF. Complete variable domain (other parts from reference TRBV7-9 and TRBJ2-1): DTGVSQNPRHKITKRGQNVTFRCDPISEHNRLYWYRQTLGQGPEFLTYFQNEAQLEKSRLLSDRFSAERPKGSFSTLEIQRTEQGDSAMYLCASSFRGQGANNEQFFGPGTRLTVL.

The gene calls are TRBV11-3 and TRBJ2-3; 10 nucleotides align to TRBD1. CDR1 is SGHNT, CDR2 YENEEA, per germline. This CDR3 has 15 amino acids. V was clipped by 4 bases and J by 2 bases; unmatched bases: 3. CDR3 region: CASSWGTGDTDTQYF. The CDR3 DNA sequence: TGTGCCAGCAGCTGGGGGACAGGGGACACAGATACGCAGTATTTT.